This record covers a single T cell receptor beta chain. Its antigen is currently unknown. Treatment indicated: approximately 9-day PBMC culture with coronavirus spike peptide pools or control peptides (ViraFEST assay). After expanding antigen-specific T cells with peptide pools, ViraFEST sequenced their TCRs. Sequencing of the DNA from cultured CD4+ T cells was carried out with the Oncomine TCR Beta short-read assay. TCRdb passed the PCR reads through MiXCR, listing each CDR3 protein once. The sample consists of roughly 10,000 distinct CDR3 sequences, under 80% of them appearing once. This sample was included in a study of vaccination and CD4 T cells after COVID-19. Whole-study context: Overlapping peptides covering the spike proteins of SARS-CoV-2, HCoV-NL63, HCoV-OC43 and HCoV-229E were added to stimulate cells. Study conclusions and caveats: Rising from around 20 to 38, the median of SARS-CoV-2-reactive clonotypes did not change significantly.

This TCR derives from a human donor who had recovered from COVID-19. Sequenced sample: CD4+ T cells from blood, cultured in vitro.

The CDR3 protein is CASSLSRGQHGYTF. As DNA, the CDR3 is TGTGCCAGCAGTTTATCGAGGGGGCAACATGGCTACACCTTC. The chain recombines TRBV27 with TRBJ1-2; 7 bases map to TRBD1. The germline V gene encodes CDR1 MNHEY and CDR2 SMNVEV (reference sequence). This CDR3 has 14 residues. Trimming removed 0 bases from V and 6 bases from J; junction bases left unmatched: 4.